This T cell receptor (beta chain) originates from a study of T cells in Graves' hyperthyroidism and ophthalmopathy. General study points: Stable hyperthyroidism and ophthalmopathy were separated using 13 V-J signatures.

Amplified TCR beta CDR3 regions came from RNA transcripts. First-round RT-PCR with HTBI primers amplified the TCR CDR3 region. TCRdb independently ran MiXCR on the multiplex PCR reads; one entry per CDR3 protein. The data show some 600,000 distinct CDR3 sequences, approximately 15% seen once. The table lists this clonotype with many counts. Antigen: not known. The CDR3 consists of 14 residues. In germline, CDR1 is MDHEN, CDR2 SYDVKM. V lost 4 bases and J lost 6, with 13 bases in between. Blood was obtained at the first hyperthyroidism diagnosis, which preceded any ophthalmopathy symptoms. V and J are TRBV28 and TRBJ1-5; TRBD1 might be the D (5 bases). The sequence was obtained from a woman in her thirties with Graves' hyperthyroidism that later progressed to Graves' ophthalmopathy. Sequenced input: blood. CDR3 residues: CASSWGGFGQPQHF. The CDR3 region has the DNA TGTGCCAGCAGTTGGGGGGGGTTCGGTCAGCCCCAGCATTTT.